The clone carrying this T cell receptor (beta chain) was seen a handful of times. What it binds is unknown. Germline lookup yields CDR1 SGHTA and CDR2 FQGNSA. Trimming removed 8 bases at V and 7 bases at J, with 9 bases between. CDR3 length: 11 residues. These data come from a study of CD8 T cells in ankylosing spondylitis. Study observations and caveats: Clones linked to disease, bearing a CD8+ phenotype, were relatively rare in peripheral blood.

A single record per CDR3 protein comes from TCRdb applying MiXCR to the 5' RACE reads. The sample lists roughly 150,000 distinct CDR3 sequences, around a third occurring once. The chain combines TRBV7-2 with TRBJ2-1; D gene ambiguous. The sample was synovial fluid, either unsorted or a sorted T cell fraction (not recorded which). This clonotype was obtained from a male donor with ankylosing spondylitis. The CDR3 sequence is CASVARNEQFF. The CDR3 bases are TGTGCCAGCGTAGCTCGGAATGAGCAGTTCTTC.